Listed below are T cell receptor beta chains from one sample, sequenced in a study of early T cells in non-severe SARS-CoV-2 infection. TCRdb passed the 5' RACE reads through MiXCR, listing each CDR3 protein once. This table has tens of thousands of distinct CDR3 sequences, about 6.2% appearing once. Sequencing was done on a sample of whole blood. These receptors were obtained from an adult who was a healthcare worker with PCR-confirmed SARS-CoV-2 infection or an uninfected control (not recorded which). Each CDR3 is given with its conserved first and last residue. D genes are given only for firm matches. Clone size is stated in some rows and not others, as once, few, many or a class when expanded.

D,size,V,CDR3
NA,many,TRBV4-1,CASSQGTLNEQFF
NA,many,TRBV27,CASSPRRGEQFF
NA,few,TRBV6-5,CASRVGLDEQFF
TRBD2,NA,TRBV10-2,CASRAGNSGNEQFF
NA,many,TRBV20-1,CSAGERTARRYEQYF
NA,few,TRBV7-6,CASSLSQPPGELFF
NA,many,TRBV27,CASSLGFHQPQHF
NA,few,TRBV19,CASSDTDSTDTQYF
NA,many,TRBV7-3,CASSSPGVGVYNEQFF
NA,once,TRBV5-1,CASSSVNYEQYF
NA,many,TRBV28,CASSSGRYTEAFF
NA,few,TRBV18,CASSPGEPGEQYF
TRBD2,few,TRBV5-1,CASSLAGRENNEQFF
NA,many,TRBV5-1,CASSSGTGTDTQYF
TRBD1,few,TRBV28,CASSSGGRGETQYF
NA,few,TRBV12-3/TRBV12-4,CASSSRQDTYEQYF
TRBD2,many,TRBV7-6,CASSLGSGRAFEQFF
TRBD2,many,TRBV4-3,CASSQELAGDTQYF
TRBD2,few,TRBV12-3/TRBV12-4,CASSSSTSGKRNEQYF
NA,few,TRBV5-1,CASSLQASRGNEQFF